The rows below give T cell receptor beta chains drawn from one sample of a study of CD8+ T cells in alopecia areata. TCRdb's copy holds only in-frame clones and misses some; the assay was immunoSEQ multiplex PCR. Here the sample spans about 140,000 clones, around 50% being singletons. Sample: CD8+ T cells sorted from blood, taken at week 4, from a patient treated with tofacitinib. The receptors were gathered from a human donor with alopecia areata. CDR3s include the opening cysteine and the closing phenylalanine or tryptophan. Each record gives: V gene, J gene, D gene, clone size, CDR3 protein, CDR3 DNA. A D gene is named only where the DNA matches it firmly. Only part of the rows carry a size: once, few, many, or a class if the clone is expanded.

V: TRBV4-1; J: TRBJ2-2; D: TRBD2; size: few; CDR3: CASSPVGLAAGELFF; DNA: TGCGCCAGCAGCCCCGTGGGACTAGCGGCCGGGGAGCTGTTTTTT
V: TRBV5-4; J: TRBJ1-1; D: NA; size: few; CDR3: CASSVDRNTEAFF; DNA: TGTGCCAGCAGCGTAGACAGGAACACTGAAGCTTTCTTT
V: TRBV29-1; J: TRBJ1-1; D: NA; size: NA; CDR3: CSVVEGGTEAFF; DNA: TGCAGCGTTGTGGAGGGGGGTACTGAAGCTTTCTTT
V: TRBV9; J: TRBJ2-7; D: NA; size: NA; CDR3: CASSLGVTSSYEQYF; DNA: TGTGCCAGCAGCCTAGGTGTGACCAGCTCCTACGAGCAGTACTTC
V: TRBV29-1; J: TRBJ2-3; D: TRBD2; size: NA; CDR3: CSVGEAGGLADTQYF; DNA: TGCAGCGTTGGAGAAGCGGGGGGTCTCGCAGATACGCAGTATTTT
V: TRBV29-1; J: TRBJ2-3; D: NA; size: NA; CDR3: CSVERQAQYF; DNA: TGCAGCGTTGAAAGGCAGGCGCAGTATTTT
V: TRBV6-5; J: TRBJ1-1; D: NA; size: NA; CDR3: CASSYSRTAMNTEAFF; DNA: TGTGCCAGCAGTTACTCGAGGACGGCCATGAACACTGAAGCTTTCTTT
V: TRBV2; J: TRBJ2-6; D: TRBD1; size: NA; CDR3: CAVRDSYSGANVLTF; DNA: TGTGCCGTCCGGGACAGTTACTCTGGGGCCAACGTCCTGACTTTC
V: TRBV29-1; J: TRBJ1-1; D: TRBD1; size: few; CDR3: CSAQGENTEAFF; DNA: TGCAGCGCCCAGGGGGAGAACACTGAAGCTTTCTTT
V: TRBV9; J: TRBJ2-3; D: NA; size: NA; CDR3: CASSGDTQYF; DNA: TGTGCCAGCAGCGGTGATACGCAGTATTTT
V: TRBV5-6; J: TRBJ2-5; D: NA; size: NA; CDR3: CASSFTGLETQYF; DNA: TGTGCCAGCAGCTTTACGGGGTTGGAGACCCAGTACTTC
V: TRBV2; J: TRBJ1-2; D: NA; size: NA; CDR3: CASSTLNYTF; DNA: TGTGCCAGCAGCACCTTAAACTACACCTTC
V: TRBV7-9; J: TRBJ2-4; D: NA; size: few; CDR3: CASSLAGPLAKNIQYF; DNA: TGTGCCAGCAGCTTAGCGGGACCCCTAGCCAAAAACATTCAGTACTTC
V: TRBV7-9; J: TRBJ2-1; D: TRBD2; size: few; CDR3: CASSPTRAGDNEQFF; DNA: TGTGCCAGCAGCCCTACACGAGCGGGGGATAATGAGCAGTTCTTC
V: TRBV15; J: TRBJ2-1; D: NA; size: NA; CDR3: CATSTPGAGGGNEQFF; DNA: TGTGCCACCAGCACCCCTGGGGCAGGAGGGGGCAATGAGCAGTTCTTC
V: TRBV5-1; J: TRBJ1-1; D: NA; size: NA; CDR3: CASSLGHRSMNTEAFF; DNA: TGCGCCAGCAGCTTGGGTCACAGATCCATGAACACTGAAGCTTTCTTT
V: TRBV7-8; J: TRBJ2-1; D: NA; size: once; CDR3: CASSLAFNEQFF; DNA: TGTGCCAGCAGCTTAGCTTTCAATGAGCAGTTCTTC
V: TRBV27; J: TRBJ2-1; D: NA; size: NA; CDR3: CASSLLGNEQFF; DNA: TGTGCCAGCAGTTTATTAGGTAATGAGCAGTTCTTC
V: TRBV20-1; J: TRBJ1-2; D: NA; size: NA; CDR3: CSARGYHGYTF; DNA: TGCAGTGCTAGAGGGTACCATGGCTACACCTTC
V: TRBV5-1; J: TRBJ2-1; D: NA; size: NA; CDR3: CASSRLSGGPYNEQFF; DNA: TGCGCCAGCAGCCGACTAAGTGGGGGGCCATACAATGAGCAGTTCTTC
V: TRBV7-8; J: TRBJ2-4; D: TRBD1; size: NA; CDR3: CASSLGTGGTDIQYF; DNA: TGTGCCAGCAGCTTGGGGACAGGGGGCACGGACATTCAGTACTTC
V: TRBV2; J: TRBJ2-3; D: NA; size: NA; CDR3: CASSEPSSLSTDTQYF; DNA: TGTGCCAGCAGTGAACCGAGTTCCCTTAGTACAGATACGCAGTATTTT
V: TRBV19; J: TRBJ1-1; D: NA; size: few; CDR3: CASSNLLRVGRTEAFF; DNA: TGTGCCAGTAGTAACTTGTTGAGGGTCGGAAGGACTGAAGCTTTCTTT
V: TRBV13; J: TRBJ2-7; D: NA; size: NA; CDR3: CASKDRNSYEQYF; DNA: TGTGCCAGCAAGGACAGAAACTCCTACGAGCAGTACTTC
V: TRBV19; J: TRBJ2-5; D: NA; size: NA; CDR3: CASSWDKEETQYF; DNA: TGTGCCAGTAGTTGGGACAAGGAAGAGACCCAGTACTTC
V: TRBV4-3; J: TRBJ2-7; D: NA; size: NA; CDR3: CASSQEEGAGYEQYF; DNA: TGCGCCAGCAGCCAAGAGGAGGGGGCCGGCTACGAGCAGTACTTC
V: TRBV7-9; J: TRBJ2-7; D: NA; size: NA; CDR3: CASSSISSYEQYF; DNA: TGTGCCAGCAGTTCTATAAGCTCCTACGAGCAGTACTTC
V: TRBV6-1; J: TRBJ2-1; D: TRBD2; size: few; CDR3: CASSDLGSGTYNEQFF; DNA: TGTGCCAGCAGTGACCTCGGGAGCGGGACCTACAATGAGCAGTTCTTC
V: TRBV10-3; J: TRBJ2-7; D: NA; size: NA; CDR3: CAISERSYEQYF; DNA: TGTGCCATCAGTGAGAGATCCTACGAGCAGTACTTC
V: TRBV7-8; J: TRBJ2-1; D: TRBD1; size: once; CDR3: CASSLVGGSAYNEQFF; DNA: TGTGCCAGCAGCTTAGTAGGGGGCAGTGCCTACAATGAGCAGTTCTTC
V: TRBV10-2; J: TRBJ1-6; D: NA; size: NA; CDR3: CASSGSVDSPLHF; DNA: TGCGCCAGCAGTGGCTCCGTTGATTCACCCCTCCACTTT
V: TRBV29-1; J: TRBJ1-2; D: NA; size: NA; CDR3: CSVDSPNGYTF; DNA: TGCAGCGTTGATTCTCCAAATGGCTACACCTTC
V: TRBV7-9; J: TRBJ2-7; D: NA; size: NA; CDR3: CASSSRTQTYEQYF; DNA: TGTGCCAGCAGCTCGCGGACCCAGACCTACGAGCAGTACTTC
V: TRBV14; J: TRBJ1-3; D: NA; size: NA; CDR3: CASSRAGWLRRDSGNTIYF; DNA: TGTGCCAGCAGCCGCGCGGGGTGGCTCCGAAGGGACTCTGGAAACACCATATATTTT
V: TRBV30; J: TRBJ2-7; D: NA; size: NA; CDR3: CAWSLDITYEQYF; DNA: TGTGCCTGGAGTTTGGACATTACCTACGAGCAGTACTTC
V: TRBV5-4; J: TRBJ2-7; D: NA; size: NA; CDR3: CASSQGEVTYEQYF; DNA: TGTGCCAGCAGCCAAGGAGAGGTAACCTACGAGCAGTACTTC
V: TRBV29-1; J: TRBJ2-3; D: TRBD2; size: NA; CDR3: CSVVRGGADTQYF; DNA: TGCAGCGTTGTTCGCGGGGGGGCGGATACGCAGTATTTT
V: TRBV15; J: TRBJ1-6; D: NA; size: NA; CDR3: CATKTGWDSPLHF; DNA: TGTGCCACCAAAACAGGGTGGGATTCACCCCTCCACTTT
V: TRBV30; J: TRBJ2-7; D: NA; size: NA; CDR3: CAWSVLAPSYEQYF; DNA: TGTGCCTGGAGTGTATTGGCTCCCTCCTACGAGCAGTACTTC
V: TRBV13; J: TRBJ2-5; D: NA; size: few; CDR3: CASSMGHQETQYF; DNA: TGTGCCAGCAGCATGGGACACCAAGAGACCCAGTACTTC
V: TRBV18; J: TRBJ1-1; D: NA; size: NA; CDR3: CASSPPVAMNTEAFF; DNA: TGTGCCAGCTCACCCCCCGTGGCCATGAACACTGAAGCTTTCTTT
V: TRBV7-9; J: TRBJ1-6; D: TRBD1; size: NA; CDR3: CASSRQGSGNSPLHF; DNA: TGTGCCAGCAGCCGACAGGGGAGTGGTAATTCACCCCTCCACTTT